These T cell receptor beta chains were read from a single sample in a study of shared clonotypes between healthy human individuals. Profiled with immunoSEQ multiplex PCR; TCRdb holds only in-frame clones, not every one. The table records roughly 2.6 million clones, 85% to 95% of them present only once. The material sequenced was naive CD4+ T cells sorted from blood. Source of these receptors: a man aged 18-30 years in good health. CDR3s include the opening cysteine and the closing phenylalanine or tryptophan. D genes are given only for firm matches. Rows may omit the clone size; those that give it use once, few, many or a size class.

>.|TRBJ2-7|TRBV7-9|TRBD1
TGTGCCAGCAGCTCTACAGGGGTCATACCCTCCTACGAGCAGTACTTC
CASSSTGVIPSYEQYF
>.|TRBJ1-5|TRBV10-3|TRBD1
TGTGCCATCAGTGAGTCGTTACAGGGGATACAGCCCCAGCATTTT
CAISESLQGIQPQHF
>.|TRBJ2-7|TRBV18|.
TGTGCCAGCTCACCACCCTACGGGGTCGGCGAGCAGTACTTC
CASSPPYGVGEQYF
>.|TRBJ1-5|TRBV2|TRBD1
TGTGCCAGCAGCTTAGGACAGGGACGAAATCAGCCCCAGCATTTT
CASSLGQGRNQPQHF
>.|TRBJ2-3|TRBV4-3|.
TGCGCCAGCAGCCAAGTTGTAGGGATAAATACGCAGTATTTT
CASSQVVGINTQYF
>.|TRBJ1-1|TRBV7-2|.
TGTGCCAGCAGCTTTCCGCCCGGAATGAACACTGAAGCTTTCTTT
CASSFPPGMNTEAFF
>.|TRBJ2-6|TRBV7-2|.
TGTGCCAGCAGCTTAGCGGGAGAGGGCTCTGGGGCCAACGTCCTGACTTTC
CASSLAGEGSGANVLTF
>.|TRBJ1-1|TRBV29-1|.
TGCAGCGTTGGGCGAGTGAACACTGAAGCTTTCTTT
CSVGRVNTEAFF
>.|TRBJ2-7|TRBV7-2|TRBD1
TGTGCCAGCAGCCACCCGGACAGGGGGCGAAGCGAGCAGTACTTC
CASSHPDRGRSEQYF
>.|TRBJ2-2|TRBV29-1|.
TGCAGCGCAGGACTGGAATACGGGCTGTTTTTT
CSAGLEYGLFF
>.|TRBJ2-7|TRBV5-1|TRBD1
TGCGCCAGCAGCGACACCGGGACAGGGGTGCCCTACGAGCAGTACTTC
CASSDTGTGVPYEQYF
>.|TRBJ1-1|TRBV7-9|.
TGTGCCAGCAGCTTATGGAACGGGCCTCGGACTGAAGCTTTCTTT
CASSLWNGPRTEAFF
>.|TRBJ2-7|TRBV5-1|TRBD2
TGCGCCAGCAGCTTGGCGGGAGGGTTGTACGAGCAGTACTTC
CASSLAGGLYEQYF
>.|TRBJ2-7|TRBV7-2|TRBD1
TGTGCCAGCAGGCAGGGGGCGTCGGGCGAGCAGTACTTC
CASRQGASGEQYF
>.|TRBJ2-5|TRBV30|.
TGTGCCTGGAGCGACTGGGGGGAGACCCAGTACTTC
CAWSDWGETQYF
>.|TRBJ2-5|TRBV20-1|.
TGCAGTGTAGCGGCCCAAGAGACCCAGTACTTC
CSVAAQETQYF
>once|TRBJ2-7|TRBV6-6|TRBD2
TGTGCCAGCAGTTTCGTTGGCGGGGGGTCCTACGAGCAGTACTTC
CASSFVGGGSYEQYF
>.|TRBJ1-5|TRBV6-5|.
TGTGCCAGCAGTTTTTCCCGGAGTCAGCCCCAGCATTTT
CASSFSRSQPQHF
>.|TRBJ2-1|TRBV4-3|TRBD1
TGCGCCAGCAGCCAAGAAGGGACAGGGAACAATGAGCAGTTCTTC
CASSQEGTGNNEQFF
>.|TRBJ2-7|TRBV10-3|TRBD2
TGTGCCATCAGTGACCCCGGGGGGGTGACGTACTTC
CAISDPGGVTYF
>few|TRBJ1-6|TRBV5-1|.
TGCGCCAGCAGCTTGGAAACGGGGTCGCATTCACCCCTCCACTTT
CASSLETGSHSPLHF
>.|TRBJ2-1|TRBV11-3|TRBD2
TGTGCCAGCAGCTTGGGAGCGGGAGGGTTCAATGAGCAGTTCTTC
CASSLGAGGFNEQFF
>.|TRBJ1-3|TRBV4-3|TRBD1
TGCGCCAGCAGCCCCTCCTTAACTGACAGGGGCCCCTCTGGAAACACCATATATTTT
CASSPSLTDRGPSGNTIYF
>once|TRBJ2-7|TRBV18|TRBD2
TGTGCCAGCTCACCACCGGGCGGGAGAATCCCATACGAGCAGTACTTC
CASSPPGGRIPYEQYF
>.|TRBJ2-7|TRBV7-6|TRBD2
TGTGCCAGCAGCTACGGACTAGCGGGCGACGAGCAGTACTTC
CASSYGLAGDEQYF
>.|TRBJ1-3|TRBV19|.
TGTGCCAGTTCGGTGGACTCTGGAAACACCATATATTTT
CASSVDSGNTIYF
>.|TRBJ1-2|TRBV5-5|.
TGTGCCAGCAGCTTGCAGGGAGTCTATGGCTACACCTTC
CASSLQGVYGYTF
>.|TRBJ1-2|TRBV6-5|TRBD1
TGTGCCAGCAGTAGGACAGACCGGGACAGTAACTCAGGCACCTTC
CASSRTDRDSNSGTF
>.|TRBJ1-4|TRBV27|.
TGTGCCAGCAGTTCAGGGGTTAATGAAAAACTGTTTTTT
CASSSGVNEKLFF
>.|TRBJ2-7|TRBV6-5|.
TGTGCCAGCAATCCCGTTAGCTCCTACGAGCAGTACTTC
CASNPVSSYEQYF
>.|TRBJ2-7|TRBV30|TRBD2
TGTGCGGCAGGGACTAATAAGTACGAGCAGTACTTC
CAAGTNKYEQYF
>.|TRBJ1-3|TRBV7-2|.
TGTGCCAGCAGCTTAAGTGATCTCTCTGGAAACACCATATATTTT
CASSLSDLSGNTIYF
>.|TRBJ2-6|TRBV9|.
TGTGCCAGCAGCGTAGGGGGAATTGGGGCCAACGTCCTGACTTTC
CASSVGGIGANVLTF
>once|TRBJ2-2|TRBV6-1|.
TGTGCCAGCGAAGGAAGGGGGACCGGGGAGCTGTTTTTT
CASEGRGTGELFF
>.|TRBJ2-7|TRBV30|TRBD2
TGTGCCTGGAGTAGGACTAGCGGAGGCTACGAGCAGTACTTC
CAWSRTSGGYEQYF
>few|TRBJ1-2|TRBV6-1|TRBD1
TGTGCCAGCAGTGAAGCTGTACAGGGGGCGCGGTATGGCTACACCTTC
CASSEAVQGARYGYTF
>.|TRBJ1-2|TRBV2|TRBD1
TGTGCCAGCAGTGCGGACAGGGGGTTCGCGAACTATGGCTACACCTTC
CASSADRGFANYGYTF
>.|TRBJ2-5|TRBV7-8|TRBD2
TGTGCCAGCAGCCCGGGACTACACCAAGAGACCCAGTACTTC
CASSPGLHQETQYF
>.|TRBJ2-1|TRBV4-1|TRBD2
TGCGCCAGCAGCCAGTCTAGCGGGAGGAGCTCCTACAATGAGCAGTTCTTC
CASSQSSGRSSYNEQFF
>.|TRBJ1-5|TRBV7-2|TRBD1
TGTGCCAGCAGCTTGGGACAGGGGCATAGCAATCAGCCCCAGCATTTT
CASSLGQGHSNQPQHF
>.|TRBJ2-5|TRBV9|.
TGTGCCAGCGGTCGGGGGGCCCAAGAGACCCAGTACTTC
CASGRGAQETQYF
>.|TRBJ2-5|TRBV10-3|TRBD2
TGTGCCATCAGGGGGACTAGCGGGGCCCAAGAGACCCAGTACTTC
CAIRGTSGAQETQYF